One sample yielded the 25 T cell receptor beta chains listed below, sequenced in a study of cytotoxic CD8 clonotypes in ibrutinib-treated CLL. Assay: immunoSEQ multiplex PCR; the TCRdb copy retains only in-frame clones and omits some. The repertoire holds over 65,000 clones, with roughly two thirds as singletons. Sequences were derived from PBMCs, sampled after 12 months of ibrutinib treatment. The receptor set was obtained from a human donor with chronic lymphocytic leukemia.

This clone turned up a few times. The chain employs TRBV19 and TRBJ1-4; no clear D. The V and J ends lost 10 bases and 7 bases respectively, with 10 bases between them. The CDR3 spans 11 residues. Per the germline V gene, CDR1 is LNHDA and CDR2 is SQIVND (reference sequence). CDR3 amino acids: CANKIGEKLFF. The CDR3 DNA is TGTGCCAATAAAATCGGTGAAAAACTGTTTTTT.

V and J are TRBV4-3 and TRBJ1-2, with 9 bases that match TRBD1. J lost 4 bases, V lost 2 bases, and 5 bases had no gene match. The CDR3 totals 15 residues. In germline, CDR1 is LGHNA, CDR2 YSLEER. CDR3 coding DNA: TGCGCCAGCAGCCAATCAACAGGGGGCGGCTATGGCTACACCTTC. This sequence encodes CASSQSTGGGYGYTF.

The chain combines TRBV5-4 with TRBJ2-3; 8 bases are a match to TRBD2. This CDR3 is built from 15 residues. V was pared by 0 bases and J by 6 bases, with 6 bases of the junction left unmatched. Germline V gene sequence: CDR1 SGHNT, CDR2 YYREEE (reference sequence). This CDR3 reads CASSLDFGGADTQYF. The CDR3 region has the DNA TGTGCCAGCAGCTTGGATTTCGGGGGGGCGGATACGCAGTATTTT.

Only a few counts were recorded for this clone. Written as DNA, the CDR3 is TGCAGCGTTCGGACAGGGACTAACTATGGCTACACCTTC. Residues: CSVRTGTNYGYTF. The rearrangement uses TRBV29-1 and TRBJ1-2; 8 nucleotides line up with TRBD1. Germline assignment: CDR1 SQVTM and CDR2 ANQGSEA. V lost 5 bases and J lost 0; bases outside the gene matches: 2. The CDR3 loop spans 13 amino acids.

V usage is TRBV6-6 and J usage is TRBJ1-2; 7 bases map to TRBD1. The V segment lost 1 base and the J segment 2 bases; nucleotides outside the gene matches: 4. This CDR3 has 15 residues. Germline V gene sequence: CDR1 MNHNY, CDR2 SVGAGI (reference sequence). CDR3 in DNA: TGTGCCAGCAGTTACTTAAAACAGGGGAACTATGGCTACACCTTC. It specifies CASSYLKQGNYGYTF.

The chain is built from TRBV7-9 and TRBJ1-2; TRBD1 matches at 8 bases. V lost 5 bases and J lost 7; bases outside the gene matches: 3. The CDR3 has 12 amino acids. CDR1 and CDR2 (germline): SEHNR, FQNEAQ (reference sequence). CDR3 coding DNA: TGTGCCAGCAGCGCAGACAGGGGTGGCTACACCTTC. This sequence encodes CASSADRGGYTF.

V and J are TRBV10-3 and TRBJ1-4, with TRBD1 matching over 11 bases. The CDR3 spans 16 residues. Germline CDR1 is ENHRY and CDR2 is SYGVKD. The V segment lost 3 bases and the J segment 6 bases; nucleotides outside the gene matches: 6. CDR3 nucleotide sequence: TGTGCCATCAGTGAAAGGACAGGGGGCGGTGATGAAAAACTGTTTTTT. This codes for CAISERTGGGDEKLFF.

This chain uses TRBV5-4 with TRBJ2-2, with 7 bases matching TRBD1. The V and J ends lost 4 bases and 4 bases, in that order; junction bases with no gene match: 13. Looked up from germline, CDR1 is SGHNT and CDR2 is YYREEE (reference sequence). CDR3 length: 17 amino acids. The CDR3 DNA reads TGTGCCAGCAGCGGCCGGGACAGTAAAGTAGGCACCGGGGAGCTGTTTTTT. Translation: CASSGRDSKVGTGELFF.

This chain joins TRBV19 and TRBJ2-3; 7 bases fit TRBD2. V gave up 3 bases and J gave up 1 base; unmatched junction bases: 4. Germline V gene sequence: CDR1 LNHDA, CDR2 SQIVND (reference sequence). The CDR3 spans 15 residues. CDR3 residues: CASSIGTTRTDTQYF. As DNA, the CDR3 is TGTGCCAGTAGTATTGGGACTACCCGCACAGATACGCAGTATTTT.

This clone was seen a few times. The chain has TRBV19 and TRBJ1-2; 10 bases map to TRBD1. Germline V gene sequence: CDR1 LNHDA, CDR2 SQIVND (reference sequence). The CDR3 runs to 16 residues. V was clipped by 6 bases and J by 2 bases; unmatched bases: 9. For the CDR3, the DNA is TGTGCCAGTAGCCCCCCGGGACAGGGGCAAAACTATGGCTACACCTTC. Amino acid sequence: CASSPPGQGQNYGYTF.

V usage is TRBV13 and J usage is TRBJ2-7, with TRBD2 matching over 12 bases. This CDR3 spans 15 amino acids. Germline values: CDR1 PRHDT, CDR2 FYEKMQ (reference sequence). V trimming: 5 bases; J trimming: 4 bases; junction bases outside the gene matches: 6. The CDR3 nucleotides are TGTGCCAGCAGCGCACACCTAGCGGGGGGGTACGAGCAGTACTTC. This codes for CASSAHLAGGYEQYF.

V gene TRBV15 combines with J gene TRBJ2-1; 8 bases map to TRBD2. The CDR3 loop spans 16 amino acids. After removal of 0 bases from V and 5 bases from J, the junction contained 6 bases not matched to a gene. Germline CDR1 reads LNHNV; CDR2 reads YYDKDF (reference sequence). The DNA for the CDR3 is TGTGCCACCAGCAGAGATCTCAGCGGGGGTCACAATGAGCAGTTCTTC. It is translated as CATSRDLSGGHNEQFF.

This chain uses TRBV19 with TRBJ2-5, with D perhaps assigned TRBD1 or TRBD2 (7 bases each). Trimming removed 5 bases at V and 2 bases at J, with 15 bases between. CDR3 length: 15 residues. Germline V gene lookup returns CDR1 LNHDA and CDR2 SQIVND (reference sequence). CDR3: CASSAGGLLQETQYF. The CDR3 region has the DNA TGTGCCAGTAGTGCAGGGGGACTACTACAAGAGACCCAGTACTTC.

The chain carries TRBV12-5 and TRBJ1-2; TRBD1 matches at 8 bases. The trim removed 2 bases at V and 7 bases at J, leaving 6 bases unmatched. CDR3 size: 14 residues. Germline CDR1 LGHNT, CDR2 FRNRAP. The CDR3 here is CASGLWGTGGGYTF. CDR3 DNA: TGTGCTAGTGGTTTGTGGGGGACAGGCGGTGGCTACACCTTC.

The chain uses TRBV7-3 and TRBJ2-1; TRBD2 aligns across 9 bases. V lost 0 bases to trimming and J lost 7 bases; unmatched junction nucleotides: 4. This CDR3 has 15 amino acids. Germline assignment: CDR1 SGHTA and CDR2 FQGTGA. The CDR3 protein is CASSLTRGGRNEQFF. The CDR3 bases are TGTGCCAGCAGCTTAACGCGGGGGGGCCGGAATGAGCAGTTCTTC.

The rearrangement joins TRBV5-4 to TRBJ1-4; D perhaps matches TRBD1 (5 bases). This CDR3 comprises 12 residues. V was pared by 8 bases and J by 8 bases, with 13 bases between. The germline CDR1 and CDR2 sequences are SGHNT and YYREEE (reference sequence). The CDR3, as DNA: TGTGCCAGTAAAGGGGATGGGGAAAAACTGTTTTTT. It is translated as CASKGDGEKLFF.

The genes are TRBV7-2 and TRBJ1-2; weak D call: TRBD1 (5 bases). Trimming took 5 bases from V and 9 from J, leaving 13 bases between them. Per the germline V gene, CDR1 is SGHTA and CDR2 is FQGNSA. The CDR3 spans 12 residues. CDR3 protein: CASSLLTESYTF. In nucleotides, the CDR3 is TGTGCCAGCAGCCTCCTGACAGAAAGCTACACCTTC.

The rearrangement joins TRBV5-1 to TRBJ1-5; 7 bases agree with TRBD1. After removal of 0 bases from V and 6 bases from J, the junction contained 6 bases not matched to a gene. Germline CDR1 and CDR2: SGHRS and YFSETQ. This CDR3 is built from 15 residues. CDR3 in amino acids: CASSLGDSEGQPQHF. As DNA, the CDR3 is TGCGCCAGCAGCTTGGGGGACAGTGAAGGTCAGCCCCAGCATTTT.

This clone was recorded once. This sequence joins TRBV6-5 and TRBJ1-1; D ambiguous. The CDR3 is 15 amino acids. CDR1 and CDR2 (germline): MNHEY, SVGAGI. The germline V and J ends were trimmed by 2 bases and 3 bases, with 13 bases remaining between them. The CDR3 DNA sequence: TGTGCCAGCAGTTACGTAGGGTCTTCGGACACTGAAGCTTTCTTT. Amino acid sequence: CASSYVGSSDTEAFF.

V gene TRBV18 combines with J gene TRBJ2-7; 8 nucleotides line up with TRBD2. The J segment lost 6 bases and the V segment lost 2 bases, leaving 6 bases of the junction unmatched. CDR1 KGHSH and CDR2 LQKENI come from the germline V gene. CDR3 size: 14 residues. DNA of the CDR3: TGTGCCAGCTCACCAGGGACTAGGGTAGGCGAGCAGTACTTC. This gives the protein CASSPGTRVGEQYF.

This clone was counted only a few times. CDR3: CAWSVGAYEQYF. DNA for the CDR3: TGTGCCTGGAGCGTAGGGGCCTACGAGCAGTACTTC. This chain connects TRBV30 to TRBJ2-7, with a tentative D call TRBD1 (5 bases). Germline CDR1 and CDR2: GTSNPN and SVGIG (reference sequence). The CDR3 is 12 residues long. Between the trimmed V and J ends, which lost 3 bases and 2 bases, there was a span of 8 bases.

This rearrangement joins TRBV18 to TRBJ1-6, with D hard to call. There are 16 residues in the CDR3. Looked up from germline, CDR1 is KGHSH and CDR2 is LQKENI. V lost 3 bases, J lost 6 bases, and 15 bases lay in between. The CDR3: CASSPSTGRGNSPLHF. The DNA for the CDR3 is TGTGCCAGCTCACCGAGTACGGGCCGCGGTAATTCACCCCTCCACTTT.

The rearrangement uses TRBV6-5 and TRBJ1-4; D not certain. V lost 2 bases to trimming and J lost 3 bases, with 10 bases between them. Germline values: CDR1 MNHEY, CDR2 SVGAGI. This CDR3 comprises 15 residues. CDR3 sequence (DNA): TGTGCCAGCAGTTACCAAGGTTTCCCTAATGAAAAACTGTTTTTT. Its translation: CASSYQGFPNEKLFF.

This clone appeared once. The V call is TRBV5-4, the J call TRBJ2-2; D gene ambiguous. V was shortened by 4 bases and J by 0 bases, with 10 bases between the two germline ends. The CDR3 loop spans 15 amino acids. The germline V gene encodes CDR1 SGHNT and CDR2 YYREEE (reference sequence). The CDR3 loop reads CASSPAGTNTGELFF. DNA of the CDR3: TGTGCCAGCAGCCCCGCAGGAACGAACACCGGGGAGCTGTTTTTT.

The CDR3 protein is CASSLALRAGGGGNTIYF. The DNA of the CDR3 is TGTGCCAGCAGCTTAGCGCTTCGGGCAGGGGGCGGTGGAAACACCATATATTTT. The chain has TRBV7-9 and TRBJ1-3; 8 bases line up with TRBD1. The CDR3 length is 18 residues. The V segment lost 0 bases and the J segment 3 bases; nucleotides outside the gene matches: 10. Germline CDR1 SEHNR, CDR2 FQNEAQ (reference sequence).